Listed below are T cell receptor beta chains from one sample, sequenced in a study of shared clonotypes between healthy human individuals. Profiled with immunoSEQ multiplex PCR; TCRdb holds only in-frame clones, not every one. The data show roughly 720,000 clones, with 90% seen just once and 30% to 40% held by the top ten. What was sequenced was memory CD8+ T cells from PBMCs. These receptors originate from a man younger than 35 in good health. Some clones in this sample may be carry-over from other donors' samples. The CDR3 runs from the conserved cysteine through the conserved F or W. Fields, in order: J gene, clone size, D gene, V gene, CDR3 protein, CDR3 DNA. The D gene is left open where the match is weak. The size entry is marked missing in some rows and otherwise reads once, few, many or a size class.

TRBJ2-7,-,-,TRBV27,CASSLGRTYEQYF,TGTGCCAGCAGTTTAGGGCGGACGTACGAGCAGTACTTC
TRBJ2-1,-,TRBD2,TRBV19,CASSFGTTHEQFF,TGTGCCAGTAGTTTCGGGACTACTCATGAGCAGTTCTTC
TRBJ2-7,-,TRBD2,TRBV11-2,CASRITGTSDYEQYF,TGTGCCAGCAGAATAACCGGGACTAGCGACTACGAGCAGTACTTC
TRBJ2-5,-,-,TRBV30,CAWSGFPVRGQETQYF,TGTGCCTGGAGTGGATTCCCAGTAAGGGGCCAAGAGACCCAGTACTTC
TRBJ2-6,many,-,TRBV4-3,CASSKAIGLAFSGANVLTF,TGCGCCAGCAGTAAAGCAATCGGGCTAGCGTTCTCTGGGGCCAACGTCCTGACTTTC
TRBJ2-2,-,-,TRBV29-1,CSVDGSGRAGELFF,TGCAGCGTTGACGGTAGCGGTCGAGCGGGGGAGCTGTTTTTT
TRBJ2-7,-,-,TRBV7-7,CASSMGQGNYEQYF,TGTGCCAGCAGCATGGGTCAGGGGAACTACGAGCAGTACTTC
TRBJ2-3,-,-,TRBV7-6,CASSPNPTDTQYF,TGTGCCAGCAGCCCGAACCCGACAGATACGCAGTATTTT
TRBJ1-1,once,-,TRBV19,CASSTRGRGNTEAFF,TGTGCCAGTAGCACCCGGGGGCGGGGGAACACTGAAGCTTTCTTT
TRBJ1-2,-,TRBD1,TRBV28,CASRQGRNYGYTF,TGTGCCAGCAGACAGGGGAGGAACTATGGCTACACCTTC
TRBJ2-6,-,-,TRBV6-7,CASRDSGANVLTF,TGTGCCAGTCGGGATTCTGGGGCCAACGTCCTGACTTTC
TRBJ1-3,once,-,TRBV27,CASSIWAGNTIYF,TGTGCCAGCAGTATCTGGGCTGGAAACACCATATATTTT
TRBJ2-1,-,TRBD2,TRBV11-2,CASSPWTSGIYNEQFF,TGTGCCAGCAGCCCCTGGACTAGCGGTATATACAATGAGCAGTTCTTC
TRBJ2-7,-,-,TRBV13,CASSLERQHEQYF,TGTGCCAGCAGCTTAGAACGGCAACACGAGCAGTACTTC
TRBJ1-5,-,TRBD1,TRBV15,CATSRDTGENQPQHF,TGTGCCACCAGCAGAGATACAGGGGAGAATCAGCCCCAGCATTTT
TRBJ2-3,-,TRBD2,TRBV4-1,CASSRVGTSISDTQYF,TGCGCCAGCAGCCGAGTGGGGACTAGCATTTCAGATACGCAGTATTTT
TRBJ2-7,-,-,TRBV28,CASSPQRTANVPYEQYF,TGTGCCAGCAGTCCCCAAAGGACAGCAAATGTCCCCTACGAGCAGTACTTC
TRBJ1-5,-,-,TRBV4-3,CASSPKFGGYQPQHF,TGCGCCAGCAGCCCGAAGTTCGGCGGCTATCAGCCCCAGCATTTT
TRBJ2-1,-,TRBD2,TRBV9,CASSSGRGNEQFF,TGTGCCAGCAGCTCGGGGAGGGGCAATGAGCAGTTCTTC
TRBJ2-5,-,TRBD2,TRBV4-2,CASSQPGLAGEETQYF,TGTGCCAGCAGCCAACCCGGACTAGCGGGAGAAGAGACCCAGTACTTC
TRBJ2-5,-,-,TRBV25-1,CASKKGGTQYF,TGTGCCAGCAAAAAAGGGGGGACCCAGTACTTC
TRBJ2-1,-,TRBD2,TRBV4-3,CASSQDFLASGKYNEQFF,TGCGCCAGCAGCCAAGATTTCTTGGCTAGCGGGAAATACAATGAGCAGTTCTTC
TRBJ1-1,once,-,TRBV28,CASSSNLEGDTEAFF,TGTGCCAGCAGTTCAAATCTGGAGGGGGACACTGAAGCTTTCTTT
TRBJ2-1,-,TRBD2,TRBV5-1,CASSLDIRYAGVKENEQFF,TGCGCCAGCAGCTTGGATATCCGATATGCGGGAGTAAAGGAAAATGAGCAGTTCTTC
TRBJ1-2,-,TRBD1,TRBV5-5,CASSLSPGTDYGYTF,TGTGCCAGCAGCTTGAGCCCCGGGACAGACTATGGCTACACCTTC
TRBJ1-3,-,-,TRBV29-1,CSALGTGAGNTIYF,TGCAGCGCCTTGGGCACGGGGGCTGGAAACACCATATATTTT
TRBJ2-7,-,-,TRBV27,CASSVSGTYEQYF,TGTGCCAGCAGTGTTTCCGGGACCTACGAGCAGTACTTC
TRBJ2-2,-,-,TRBV5-1,CASSLARREPTGELFF,TGCGCCAGCAGCTTGGCAAGGAGGGAGCCTACCGGGGAGCTGTTTTTT
TRBJ1-1,-,-,TRBV6-5,CASSYSGRGAEAFF,TGTGCCAGCAGTTACTCGGGGCGAGGGGCTGAAGCTTTCTTT
TRBJ2-1,-,-,TRBV12-5,CASGSSGGDEQFF,TGTGCTAGTGGTTCTTCGGGCGGGGATGAGCAGTTCTTC
TRBJ2-2,-,-,TRBV6-5,CASRPYTGELFF,TGTGCCAGCAGACCATACACCGGGGAGCTGTTTTTT
TRBJ1-5,-,-,TRBV19,CASSLQGYNQPQHF,TGTGCCAGTAGTCTACAGGGTTACAATCAGCCCCAGCATTTT
TRBJ1-2,once,-,TRBV28,CASTGGSNYGYTF,TGTGCCAGCACGGGGGGCAGTAACTATGGCTACACCTTC
TRBJ1-2,-,-,TRBV9,CASSLTPRANGYTF,TGTGCCAGCAGCCTAACCCCCAGGGCAAATGGCTACACCTTC
TRBJ1-2,-,-,TRBV7-6,CASSARPGSGNDGYTF,TGTGCCAGCAGCGCGCGGCCTGGTTCAGGGAATGATGGCTACACCTTC
TRBJ2-1,-,TRBD2,TRBV14,CASTAGADNEQFF,TGTGCCAGCACGGCGGGAGCTGACAATGAGCAGTTCTTC
TRBJ1-1,-,TRBD1,TRBV30,CAWRGTGMGNTEAFF,TGTGCCTGGAGAGGGACAGGGATGGGGAACACTGAAGCTTTCTTT
TRBJ2-1,-,-,TRBV7-9,CASSLSGDNEQFF,TGTGCCAGCAGCTTATCAGGGGACAATGAGCAGTTCTTC
TRBJ1-1,-,-,TRBV11-2,CASSTGEGPEAFF,TGTGCCAGCAGCACGGGGGAGGGACCTGAAGCTTTCTTT
TRBJ2-3,-,TRBD2,TRBV27,CASSLLAADTQYF,TGTGCCAGCAGTTTGCTAGCGGCTGATACGCAGTATTTT
TRBJ2-1,-,-,TRBV18,CASSPRNGSHNEQFF,TGTGCCAGCTCGCCTAGGAACGGAAGCCACAATGAGCAGTTCTTC
TRBJ2-1,-,TRBD1,TRBV6-5,CAVGTGGYNEQFF,TGTGCCGTTGGGACAGGGGGGTACAATGAGCAGTTCTTC
TRBJ2-1,-,-,TRBV28,CASSPSQVEQFF,TGTGCCAGCAGCCCCTCCCAGGTTGAGCAGTTCTTC
TRBJ2-1,-,-,TRBV28,CASSLVGPYYNEQFF,TGTGCCAGCAGTTTAGTAGGGCCCTACTACAATGAGCAGTTCTTC
TRBJ1-2,-,-,TRBV27,CASSFTEGDYGYTF,TGTGCCAGCAGTTTCACGGAGGGGGACTATGGCTACACCTTC
TRBJ1-5,-,-,TRBV28,CASSLDLLRPQHF,TGTGCCAGCAGTTTAGACCTGCTGCGGCCCCAGCATTTT
TRBJ1-5,-,TRBD1,TRBV9,CASSVGDRVYSNQPQHF,TGTGCCAGCAGCGTAGGAGACAGGGTGTATAGCAATCAGCCCCAGCATTTT
TRBJ2-3,-,TRBD2,TRBV5-1,CASSLFLAGGRPTDTQYF,TGCGCCAGCAGCTTGTTTCTAGCGGGAGGGCGGCCGACAGATACGCAGTATTTT
TRBJ1-2,-,-,TRBV5-5,CASSLVPGLIGGYTF,TGTGCCAGCAGCTTGGTCCCGGGATTGATAGGTGGCTACACCTTC
TRBJ1-2,-,TRBD1,TRBV27,CASSLSTGGLSNYGYTF,TGTGCCAGCAGTTTATCAACAGGGGGCCTTTCTAACTATGGCTACACCTTC
TRBJ2-7,-,-,TRBV28,CASLLRGSYEQYF,TGTGCCAGCCTTCTACGGGGCTCCTACGAGCAGTACTTC
TRBJ1-4,few,-,TRBV4-1,CASSPHEETNEKLFF,TGCGCCAGCAGCCCCCACGAGGAAACTAATGAAAAACTGTTTTTT
TRBJ2-3,once,-,TRBV9,CASSVGSTDTQYF,TGTGCCAGCAGCGTTGGGAGCACAGATACGCAGTATTTT
TRBJ2-7,-,-,TRBV7-2,CASSAYGTPYEQYF,TGTGCCAGCAGCGCCTACGGGACACCTTACGAGCAGTACTTC